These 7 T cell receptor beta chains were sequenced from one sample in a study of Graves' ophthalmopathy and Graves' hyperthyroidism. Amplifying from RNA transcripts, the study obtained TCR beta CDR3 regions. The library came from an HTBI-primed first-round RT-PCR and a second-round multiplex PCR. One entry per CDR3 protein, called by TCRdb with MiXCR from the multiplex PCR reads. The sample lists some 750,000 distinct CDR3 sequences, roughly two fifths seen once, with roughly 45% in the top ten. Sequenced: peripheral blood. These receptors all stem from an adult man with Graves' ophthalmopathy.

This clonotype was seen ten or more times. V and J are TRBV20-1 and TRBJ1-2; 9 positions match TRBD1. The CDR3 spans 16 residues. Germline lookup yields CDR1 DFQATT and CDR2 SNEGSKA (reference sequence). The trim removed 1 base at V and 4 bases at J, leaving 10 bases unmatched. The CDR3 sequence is CSARAKDRGSSYGYTF. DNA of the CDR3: TGCAGTGCTAGAGCAAAGGACAGGGGATCCAGCTATGGCTACACCTTC.

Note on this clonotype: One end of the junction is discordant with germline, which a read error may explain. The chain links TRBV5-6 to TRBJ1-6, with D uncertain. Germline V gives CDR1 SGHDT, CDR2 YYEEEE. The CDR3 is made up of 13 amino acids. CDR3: CASSLWSDSPLRF. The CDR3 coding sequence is TGTGCCAGCAGCTTGTGGTCAGATTCTCCCCTCCGCTTT.

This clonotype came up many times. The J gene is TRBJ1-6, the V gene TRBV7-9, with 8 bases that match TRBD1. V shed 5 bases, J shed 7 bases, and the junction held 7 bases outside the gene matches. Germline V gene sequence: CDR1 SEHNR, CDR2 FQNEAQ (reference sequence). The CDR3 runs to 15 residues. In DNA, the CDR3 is TGTGCCAGCAGCCCGCGGACAGGGACCAATTCACCCCTCCACTTT. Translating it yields CASSPRTGTNSPLHF.

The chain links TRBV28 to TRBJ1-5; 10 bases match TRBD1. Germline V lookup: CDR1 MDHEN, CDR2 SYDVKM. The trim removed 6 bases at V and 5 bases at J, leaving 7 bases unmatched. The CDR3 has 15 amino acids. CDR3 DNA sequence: TGTGCCAGCAGAAAGACAGGGACAGGGGATCAGCCCCAGCATTTT. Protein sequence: CASRKTGTGDQPQHF.

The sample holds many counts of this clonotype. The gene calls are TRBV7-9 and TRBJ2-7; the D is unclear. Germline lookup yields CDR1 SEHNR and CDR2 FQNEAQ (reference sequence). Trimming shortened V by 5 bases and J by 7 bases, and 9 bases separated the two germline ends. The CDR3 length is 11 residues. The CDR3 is CASSGGVEQYF. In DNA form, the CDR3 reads TGTGCCAGCAGCGGTGGGGTGGAGCAGTACTTC.

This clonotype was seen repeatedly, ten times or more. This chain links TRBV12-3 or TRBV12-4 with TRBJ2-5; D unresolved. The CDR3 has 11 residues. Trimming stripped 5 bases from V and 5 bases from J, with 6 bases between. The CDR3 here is CASSEMETQYF. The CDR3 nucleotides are TGTGCCAGCAGTGAAATGGAGACCCAGTACTTC.

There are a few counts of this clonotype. The CDR3 loop is CSAREKGARGSPLHF. In DNA form, the CDR3 reads TGCAGTGCTAGAGAGAAGGGGGCTAGAGGTTCACCCCTCCACTTT. J is TRBJ1-6 and V is TRBV20-1; TRBD1 matches at 7 bases. This CDR3 is built from 15 residues. The V segment lost 0 bases and the J segment 9 bases; nucleotides outside the gene matches: 8. Germline CDR1 and CDR2: DFQATT and SNEGSKA (reference sequence).